This TCR beta chain was documented in a study of cytomegalovirus exposure and HLA in healthy donors. Study-level findings and limits: In a later analysis, a genetic analysis reported fewer productive-TCR N-insertions in an Asian-associated ancestry cluster than the cohort average. Presence/absence analyses took donor sequencing depth as roughly uniform. Most CMV-associated TCR beta chains appeared HLA-restricted in a later analysis.

From germline, CDR1 is SGHRS and CDR2 YFSETQ. This CDR3 contains 15 residues. V dropped 4 bases and J dropped 1 base, with 14 bases sitting between them. This clone turned up a few times. Its antigen remains unidentified. Researchers ran the PCR with 60 Vbeta and 13 Jbeta primers. TCRdb keeps only in-frame clones here, not all; method: immunoSEQ multiplex PCR. The sample lists about 120,000 clones, around 75% occurring once. While unrecorded immune exposures were likely, the donors were nominally healthy when sampled. This TCR was sampled from a woman aged 25 to 39 in good health and CMV-seronegative. The material sequenced was PBMCs. The gene calls are TRBV5-1 and TRBJ1-1, with TRBD1 as a possible D gene (6 bases). The CDR3 reads CASSNLGHPNTEAFF. CDR3 in DNA: TGCGCCAGCAGCAACCTGGGACATCCGAACACTGAAGCTTTCTTT.